What follows is one TCR beta chain and its context. The data were obtained in a study of prognosis after radiotherapy for stage I lung cancer. The study amplified the TCR beta CDR3 region from genomic DNA. This amplification was carried out by two rounds of multiplex PCR. Primers specific to each TRBV and TRBJ gene drove first-round PCR. Using its own MiXCR run on the multiplex PCR reads, TCRdb lists one record per CDR3 protein. The repertoire holds around 31,000 distinct CDR3 sequences, roughly 52% seen once, with more than 15% in the top ten. The CDR3 runs 17 residues. CDR1 and CDR2 (germline): SNHLY, FYNNEI. J lost 4 bases, V lost 6 bases, and 13 bases had no gene match.

This rearrangement joins TRBV2 to TRBJ1-3; the match to TRBD1 covers 9 bases. The sample in question was PBMCs, obtained before or after stereotactic body radiation therapy (not recorded which). The TCR comes from a donor over 45 with non-small cell lung cancer. This CDR3 is CASSPNDRGISGNTIYF. The CDR3 DNA reads as TGTGCCAGCAGCCCAAATGACAGGGGGATCTCCGGAAACACCATATATTTT.